This T cell receptor beta chain stems from a study of T cells in Graves' hyperthyroidism and ophthalmopathy. Investigators excluded patients with uncontrolled infection, other autoimmune disease, pregnancy or lactation. For the diagnoses, clinical symptoms, serum thyroxine and TRAb, thyroid ultrasound and orbital computed tomography were used. RNA transcripts served as the template for amplifying TCR beta CDR3 regions. First-round RT-PCR of the TCR CDR3 relied on the HTBI primer set. TCRdb recomputed calls from the multiplex PCR reads with MiXCR, one row per CDR3 protein. Here the sample spans around 600,000 distinct CDR3 sequences, more than 14% being singletons. Points from the study as a whole: Progression to ophthalmopathy was predicted a median of 6.5 months early.

This clonotype was observed at least ten times. No antigen is known for it. Germline V gene lookup returns CDR1 SGHRS and CDR2 YFSETQ. The CDR3 is 14 residues long. V was cut by 10 bases and J by 0 bases, with 16 bases left in between. This chain connects TRBV5-1 to TRBJ1-1, with D tentatively TRBD1 (6 bases). The sequenced sample was blood. The sequence derives from a woman aged 45 to 65 with Graves' ophthalmopathy. DNA of the CDR3: TGCGCCGGAAGGACAGATACTATGAACACTGAAGCTTTCTTT. This encodes CAGRTDTMNTEAFF.